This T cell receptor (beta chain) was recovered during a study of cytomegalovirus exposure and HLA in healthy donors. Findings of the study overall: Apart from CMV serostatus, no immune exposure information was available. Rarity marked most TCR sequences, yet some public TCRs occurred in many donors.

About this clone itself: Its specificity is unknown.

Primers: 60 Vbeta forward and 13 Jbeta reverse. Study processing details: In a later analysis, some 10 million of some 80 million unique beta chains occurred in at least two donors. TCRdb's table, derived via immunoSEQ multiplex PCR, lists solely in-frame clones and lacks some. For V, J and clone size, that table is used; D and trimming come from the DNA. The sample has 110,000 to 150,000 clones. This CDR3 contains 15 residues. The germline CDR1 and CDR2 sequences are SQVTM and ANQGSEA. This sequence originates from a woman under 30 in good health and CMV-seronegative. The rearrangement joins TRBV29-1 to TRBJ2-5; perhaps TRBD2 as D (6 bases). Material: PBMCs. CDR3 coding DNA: TGCTCATCCGGGGGTCTTAGCTCGGGGCAAGAGACCCAGTACTTC. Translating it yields CSSGGLSSGQETQYF.